The sequence of this TCR beta chain was determined in a study of T cells expressing NK-cell markers. Points from the study as a whole: These clonotypes, the leaders elsewhere, also led the CD3+CD56-NKG2C+ fraction in four donors.

As for this clonotype: What it recognizes is unknown.

TCRdb re-called the 5' RACE reads and shows each CDR3 protein once, DNA omitted. The specimen's table records 350,000 to 500,000 distinct CDR3 sequences. Sequenced sample: blood T cells: a sorted CD56 or NKG2C T cell subset, CD4+ or CD8+ T cells, or bulk PBMC T cells (not recorded which). The receptor comes from a woman between 18 and 75 years old in good health.

CDR3 in amino acids: CASSLRTSGEETQYF. J is TRBJ2-5 and V is TRBV5-6; no DNA is available, so the TRBD1 call from TCRdb remains unchecked. The CDR3 spans 15 residues. CDR1 is SGHDT, CDR2 YYEEEE, per germline.